The clone carrying this T cell receptor (beta chain) was seen a few times. Antigen specificity is unknown. This specimen comes from a study of response to subunit inactivated influenza vaccine. Overall study findings and caveats: Few additional T cells are recruited per seasonal influenza vaccination, authors suggested.

Each CDR3 protein gets one entry after TCRdb re-called the RT-PCR reads with MiXCR. The data hold around 570,000 distinct CDR3 sequences, with about 7.6% observed a single time. Germline-derived CDR1 and CDR2 are KGHSH and LQKENI. V lost 0 bases and J 6 bases, leaving 8 bases between the germline ends. The CDR3 is 13 amino acids. The chain is built from TRBV18 and TRBJ1-1, with a possible D match to TRBD1 (5 bases). The source was PBMCs from blood, collected less than 30 months after vaccination. The sequence was collected from a man aged 50 to 75 who received an inactivated influenza vaccine. As DNA, the CDR3 is TGTGCCAGCTCACCACCGCAAGGGGCTGAAGCTTTCTTT. Protein sequence: CASSPPQGAEAFF. The variable domain in full, completed from reference TRBV18 and TRBJ1-1, reads NAGVMQNPRHLVRRRGQEARLRCSPMKGHSHVYWYRQLPEEGLKFMVYLQKENIIDESGMPKERFSAEFPKEGPSILRIQQVVRGDSAAYFCASSPPQGAEAFFGQGTRLTVV.